A single sample is the source of the 5 T cell receptor beta chains below, sequenced in a study of blood T cells in healthy people across ages (dated by TCRdb to between 2015 and 2017). The receptor library was made with 5' RACE. Sequencing was carried out with an Illumina HiSeq 2500. A second PCR of roughly 6 to 11 cycles was performed with a sample-barcoded 5' primer and a J-beta primer mix. The public sequencing data were trimmed at Q25 with fastp and processed into clonotypes with MiXCR by TCRdb, which kept only in-frame beta chains. Rows with a matching CDR3 protein are joined into one entry that keeps the most common DNA and genes. Here the sample has fewer than 900,000 distinct CDR3 sequences; approximately 39% occur a single time. The leading ten clones occupy approximately 22% of the sample. Sequenced input: blood. The receptors originated from a woman aged 55-70 years in good health.

This rearrangement joins TRBV12-3 or TRBV12-4 to TRBJ1-4; perhaps TRBD1 as D (5 bases). The V end was cut by 5 bases, the J end by 11 bases, with 18 bases between. CDR3 length: 14 amino acids. The CDR3 coding sequence is TGTGCCAGCAGTCCAGGGACGGTTTGGGACAAACTGTTTTTT. Protein sequence: CASSPGTVWDKLFF.

The chain has TRBV3-1 and TRBJ1-1; perhaps TRBD1 as D (6 bases). V gave up 2 bases and J gave up 4 bases, with 11 bases separating them. Germline V gives CDR1 LGHDT, CDR2 YNNKEL (reference sequence). The CDR3 is 14 amino acids. Here the CDR3 DNA reads TGTGCCAGCAGCCAAACACAGGGATCCACTGAAGCTTTCTTT. Its protein is CASSQTQGSTEAFF.

This clonotype was counted ten times or more. The chain is built from TRBV12-3 or TRBV12-4 and TRBJ2-1, with D perhaps given as TRBD1 or TRBD2 (5 bases each). CDR3 size: 16 residues. V lost 6 bases and J 7 bases, leaving 22 bases between the germline ends. The CDR3 DNA reads as TGTGCCAGCAGGAGAACCGGGACCGCTCTGAGGAATGAGCAGTTCTTC. This sequence encodes CASRRTGTALRNEQFF.

Notes on this clonotype: An end of the junction does not agree with germline; a read error may underlie this. The V call is TRBV15, the J call TRBJ1-5; no clear D. The germline gives CDR1 LNHNV, CDR2 YYDKDF (reference sequence). The CDR3 is 15 residues long. CDR3 amino acids: CATSGDFHRRQPQHF. In DNA, the CDR3 is TGTGCCACCAGCGGAGATTTTCACCGTAGGCAGCCCCAGCATTTT.

A note on this clonotype: One junction end disagrees with the germline gene, perhaps due to a read error. V usage is TRBV10-3 and J usage is TRBJ1-2, with D unclear. The CDR3 totals 14 residues. Per the germline V gene, CDR1 is ENHRY and CDR2 is SYGVKD. CDR3 region: CAISESGGNYGCTF. CDR3 in DNA: TGTGCCATCAGTGAGTCGGGAGGAAACTATGGCTGCACCTTC.